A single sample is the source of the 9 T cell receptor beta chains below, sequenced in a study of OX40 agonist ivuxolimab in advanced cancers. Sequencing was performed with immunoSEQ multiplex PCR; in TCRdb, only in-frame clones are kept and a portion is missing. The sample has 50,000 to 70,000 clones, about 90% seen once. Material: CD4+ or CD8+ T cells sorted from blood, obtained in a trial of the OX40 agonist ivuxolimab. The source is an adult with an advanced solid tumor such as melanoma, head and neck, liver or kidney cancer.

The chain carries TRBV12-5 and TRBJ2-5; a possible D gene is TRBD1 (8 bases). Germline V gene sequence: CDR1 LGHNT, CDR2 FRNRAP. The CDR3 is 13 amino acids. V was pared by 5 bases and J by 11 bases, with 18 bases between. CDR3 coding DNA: TGTGCTAGTGGTCCCTGGACAGGGCGGGAGCAGTACTTC. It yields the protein CASGPWTGREQYF.

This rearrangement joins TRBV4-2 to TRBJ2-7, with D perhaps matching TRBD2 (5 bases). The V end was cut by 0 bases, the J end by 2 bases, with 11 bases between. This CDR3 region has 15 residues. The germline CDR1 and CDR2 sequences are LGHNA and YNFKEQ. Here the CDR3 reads CASSQEARVTYEQYF. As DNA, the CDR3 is TGTGCCAGCAGCCAAGAGGCGAGGGTCACCTACGAGCAGTACTTC.

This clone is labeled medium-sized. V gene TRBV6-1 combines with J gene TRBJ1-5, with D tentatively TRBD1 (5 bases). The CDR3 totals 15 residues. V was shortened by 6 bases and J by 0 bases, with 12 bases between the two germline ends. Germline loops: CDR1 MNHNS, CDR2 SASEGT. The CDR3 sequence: CASRPGGGSNQPQHF. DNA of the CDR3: TGTGCCAGCAGACCCGGGGGGGGTAGCAATCAGCCCCAGCATTTT.

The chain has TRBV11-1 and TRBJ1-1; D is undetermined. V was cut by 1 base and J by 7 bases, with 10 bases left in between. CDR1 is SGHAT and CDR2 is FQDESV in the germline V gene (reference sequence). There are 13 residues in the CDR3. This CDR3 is CASSLGPNDEAFF. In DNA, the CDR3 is TGTGCCAGCAGCTTAGGCCCCAACGATGAAGCTTTCTTT.

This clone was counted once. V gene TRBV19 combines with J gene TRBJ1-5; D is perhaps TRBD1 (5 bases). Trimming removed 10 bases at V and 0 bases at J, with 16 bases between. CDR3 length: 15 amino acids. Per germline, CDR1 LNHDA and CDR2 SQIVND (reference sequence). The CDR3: CATRGGDHSNQPQHF. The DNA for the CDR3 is TGTGCCACCCGGGGGGGGGATCATAGCAATCAGCCCCAGCATTTT.

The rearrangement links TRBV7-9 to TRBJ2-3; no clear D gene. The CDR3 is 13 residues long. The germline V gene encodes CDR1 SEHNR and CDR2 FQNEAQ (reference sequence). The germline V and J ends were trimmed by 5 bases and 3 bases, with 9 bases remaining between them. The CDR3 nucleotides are TGTGCCAGCAGCCCCGACGTTACAGATACGCAGTATTTT. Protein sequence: CASSPDVTDTQYF.

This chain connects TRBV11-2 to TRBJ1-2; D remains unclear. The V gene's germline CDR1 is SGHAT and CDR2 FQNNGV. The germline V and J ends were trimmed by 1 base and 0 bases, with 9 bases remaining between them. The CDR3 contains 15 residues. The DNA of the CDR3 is TGTGCCAGCAGCTTAGTTACCGCCACTAACTATGGCTACACCTTC. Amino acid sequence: CASSLVTATNYGYTF.

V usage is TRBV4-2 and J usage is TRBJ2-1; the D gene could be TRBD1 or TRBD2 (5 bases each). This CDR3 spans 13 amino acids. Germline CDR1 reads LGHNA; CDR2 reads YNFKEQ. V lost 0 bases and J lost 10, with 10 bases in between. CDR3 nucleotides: TGTGCCAGCAGCCAAGAAGGGGACGGGGAGCAGTTCTTC. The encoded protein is CASSQEGDGEQFF.

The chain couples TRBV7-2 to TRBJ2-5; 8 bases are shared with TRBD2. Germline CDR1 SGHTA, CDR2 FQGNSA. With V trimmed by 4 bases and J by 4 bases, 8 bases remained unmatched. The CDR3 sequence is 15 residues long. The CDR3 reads CASSSGLGGRETQYF. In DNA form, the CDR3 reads TGTGCCAGCAGCTCGGGACTAGGGGGTCGAGAGACCCAGTACTTC. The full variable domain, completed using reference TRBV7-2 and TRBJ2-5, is GAGVSQSPSNKVTEKGKDVELRCDPISGHTALYWYRQSLGQGLEFLIYFQGNSAPDKSGLPSDRFSAERTGGSVSTLTIQRTQQEDSAVYLCASSSGLGGRETQYFGPGTRLLVL.